These 22 T cell receptor beta chains were all obtained from the same sample, sequenced in a study of T cells after yellow fever vaccination. TCRdb used MiXCR to reprocess the 5' RACE reads, holding one entry per CDR3 protein. The table has some 320,000 distinct CDR3 sequences, 3.5% to 5% seen once. Sample: PBMCs, taken 15 days after the yellow fever booster vaccination. The receptors originated from a man aged 18 to 30 who received the YFV17D yellow fever vaccine.

This chain uses TRBV5-1 with TRBJ2-5; D may be TRBD2 (6 bases). The germline gives CDR1 SGHRS, CDR2 YFSETQ. V was pared by 2 bases and J by 3 bases, with 11 bases between. The CDR3 has 14 residues. The CDR3 sequence is CASSLRELKETQYF. In DNA form, the CDR3 reads TGCGCCAGCAGCTTACGGGAGCTGAAAGAGACCCAGTACTTC. Filled out from reference TRBV5-1 and TRBJ2-5, the complete variable domain reads KAGVTQTPRYLIKTRGQQVTLSCSPISGHRSVSWYQQTPGQGLQFLFEYFSETQRNKGNFPGRFSGRQFSNSRSEMNVSTLELGDSALYLCASSLRELKETQYFGPGTRLLVL.

This chain connects TRBV3-1 to TRBJ2-1, with 8 bases fitting TRBD1. V lost 0 bases to trimming and J lost 9 bases; unmatched junction nucleotides: 4. The CDR3 extends over 14 amino acids. The germline gives CDR1 LGHDT, CDR2 YNNKEL (reference sequence). Here the CDR3 DNA reads TGTGCCAGCAGCCAAGATTACAGGGGGTTTGAGCAGTTCTTC. Translation gives CASSQDYRGFEQFF.

This clonotype has ten or more counts. V gene TRBV6-6 combines with J gene TRBJ2-3; D is possibly TRBD1 (5 bases). Per the germline V gene, CDR1 is MNHNY and CDR2 is SVGAGI (reference sequence). The CDR3 sequence is 15 residues long. Trimming pared 6 bases from V and 1 base from J, leaving 14 bases between. The CDR3 DNA sequence: TGTGCCAGCAGCCTCCCCGGCAGGGGCACAGATACGCAGTATTTT. It is translated as CASSLPGRGTDTQYF.

This clonotype was seen a few times. V usage is TRBV3-1 and J usage is TRBJ2-3; D not certain. The CDR3 sequence is 12 residues long. Deletions cut 1 base from V and 6 bases from J, with 5 bases between. Germline CDR1 LGHDT, CDR2 YNNKEL (reference sequence). CDR3 sequence reads: CASSQARDTQYF. The CDR3 DNA is TGTGCCAGCAGCCAAGCCCGGGATACGCAGTATTTT.

This clonotype was seen a handful of times. It may be a read error: a sequence one base away is much more abundant. This chain links TRBV5-4 with TRBJ2-6; D is unclear. V was cut by 2 bases and J by 3 bases, with 3 bases left in between. The CDR3 runs 13 residues. CDR1 is SGHNT, CDR2 YYREEE, per germline (reference sequence). CDR3 in amino acids: CASSFYGANVLTF. Written as DNA, the CDR3 is TGTGCCAGCAGCTTCTATGGGGCCAACGTCCTGACTTTC.

A few counts support this clonotype. The CDR3 DNA follows: TGTGCCAGCGACGCGGGGGTCGAAGAGACCCAGTACTTC. Its protein product is CASDAGVEETQYF. The chain employs TRBV7-2 and TRBJ2-5; 7 positions match TRBD2. Per the germline V gene, CDR1 is SGHTA and CDR2 is FQGNSA. CDR3 length: 13 amino acids. The V and J ends lost 8 bases and 3 bases, in that order; junction bases with no gene match: 6.

In this sample, this clonotype turned up a few times. The rearrangement uses TRBV20-1 and TRBJ1-2; D is undetermined. The CDR3 is 13 residues long. Germline V lookup: CDR1 DFQATT, CDR2 SNEGSKA (reference sequence). V lost 6 bases to trimming and J lost 8 bases, with 19 bases between them. CDR3 coding DNA: TGCAGTGCCGTTCGTCCCGGTGAGGGCGGCTACACCTTC. The encoded protein is CSAVRPGEGGYTF.

The chain links TRBV27 to TRBJ2-5, with a possible D match to TRBD1 (6 bases). V lost 6 bases, J lost 7 bases, and 21 bases lay in between. Germline V gene sequence: CDR1 MNHEY, CDR2 SMNVEV (reference sequence). The CDR3 loop spans 15 amino acids. The CDR3 nucleotides are TGTGCCAGCAGGCTTGACAGGAGCGCTGGAGGGACCCAGTACTTC. As protein: CASRLDRSAGGTQYF.

This clonotype was found many times. V gene TRBV29-1 combines with J gene TRBJ2-4; 8 bases are shared with TRBD1. J gave up 2 bases and V 1 base, and 7 bases lay outside the gene matches. The CDR3 sequence is 16 residues long. CDR1 and CDR2 from the germline V gene are SQVTM and ANQGSEA. In nucleotides, the CDR3 is TGCAGCGTTGAAGGCACGGACAGGGTTTCCAAAAACATTCAGTACTTC. Translating it yields CSVEGTDRVSKNIQYF.

This clonotype appeared a few times. The rearrangement uses TRBV12-3 or TRBV12-4 and TRBJ1-6; 8 nucleotides align to TRBD1. The CDR3 extends over 15 amino acids. V shed 3 bases and J 7 bases; nucleotides not matched to a gene: 5. CDR3 sequence (DNA): TGTGCCAGCAGTTTCGGTACAGGGGGAAATTCACCCCTCCACTTT. Protein: CASSFGTGGNSPLHF.

The CDR3 bases are TGTGCCAGCAGCCAAGCCGGACAGGGGATCGGGGCTTTCTTT. Translating it yields CASSQAGQGIGAFF. The chain recombines TRBV4-2 with TRBJ1-1, with 9 bases identical to TRBD1. The CDR3 has 14 amino acids. J gave up 11 bases and V 1 base, and 8 bases lay outside the gene matches. Per germline, CDR1 LGHNA and CDR2 YNFKEQ.

The chain couples TRBV12-5 to TRBJ1-2; possible D gene TRBD1, 6 bases. The germline gives CDR1 LGHNT, CDR2 FRNRAP. This CDR3 region has 16 residues. V was clipped by 1 base and J by 4 bases, with 16 bases between them. The CDR3 DNA follows: TGTGCTAGTGGTTTGGACCCCTGGACAGCCTCCTATGGCTACACCTTC. Translating it yields CASGLDPWTASYGYTF. The full variable domain, in which reference TRBV12-5 and TRBJ1-2 provide the parts outside the CDR3, is DARVTQTPRHKVTEMGQEVTMRCQPILGHNTVFWYRQTMMQGLELLAYFRNRAPLDDSGMPKDRFSAEMPDATLATLKIQPSEPRDSAVYFCASGLDPWTASYGYTFGSGTRLTVV.

This clonotype has ten or more counts. This chain uses TRBV7-3 with TRBJ2-1, with D possibly TRBD1 on 5 matching bases. Trimming removed 5 bases at V and 8 bases at J, with 13 bases between. The CDR3 length is 13 residues. Germline CDR1 SGHTA, CDR2 FQGTGA. CDR3 in amino acids: CASSPQGRDEQFF. The CDR3, as DNA: TGTGCCAGCAGCCCCCAGGGAAGAGATGAGCAGTTCTTC.

In its sample, this clonotype was seen many times. The chain uses TRBV5-1 and TRBJ2-1, with D uncertain. Per the germline V gene, CDR1 is SGHRS and CDR2 is YFSETQ. V was clipped by 0 bases and J by 9 bases, with 10 bases between them. This CDR3 has 13 amino acids. The CDR3 nucleotides are TGCGCCAGCAGCTTGGGTTGGGTCGCTGAGCAGTTCTTC. Residues: CASSLGWVAEQFF. Together with reference TRBV5-1 and TRBJ2-1, the CDR3 gives the full variable domain: KAGVTQTPRYLIKTRGQQVTLSCSPISGHRSVSWYQQTPGQGLQFLFEYFSETQRNKGNFPGRFSGRQFSNSRSEMNVSTLELGDSALYLCASSLGWVAEQFFGPGTRLTVL.

This clonotype has only a few counts. This rearrangement joins TRBV7-2 to TRBJ2-2; no reliable D call. The CDR3 loop spans 15 amino acids. CDR1 and CDR2 (germline): SGHTA, FQGNSA. V lost 3 bases, J lost 5 bases, and 13 bases lay in between. CDR3 bases: TGTGCCAGCAGCTTTTTTGAAAGGGCGACCGGGGAGCTGTTTTTT. Its translation is CASSFFERATGELFF. The whole variable domain, remainder taken from reference TRBV7-2 and TRBJ2-2, is GAGVSQSPSNKVTEKGKDVELRCDPISGHTALYWYRQSLGQGLEFLIYFQGNSAPDKSGLPSDRFSAERTGGSVSTLTIQRTQQEDSAVYLCASSFFERATGELFFGEGSRLTVL.

V is TRBV15 and J is TRBJ2-1; D perhaps matches TRBD2 (5 bases). CDR1 is LNHNV and CDR2 is YYDKDF in the germline V gene (reference sequence). The CDR3 sequence is 14 residues long. The V end was cut by 0 bases, the J end by 2 bases, with 5 bases between. This CDR3 reads CATSRERAYNEQFF. The CDR3 bases are TGTGCCACCAGCAGAGAGCGGGCCTACAATGAGCAGTTCTTC. The whole variable domain, remainder taken from reference TRBV15 and TRBJ2-1, is DAMVIQNPRYQVTQFGKPVTLSCSQTLNHNVMYWYQQKSSQAPKLLFHYYDKDFNNEADTPDNFQSRRPNTSFCFLDIRSPGLGDTAMYLCATSRERAYNEQFFGPGTRLTVL.

This clonotype was counted a few times. This chain uses TRBV3-1 with TRBJ2-3; D is unclear. Germline CDR1 LGHDT, CDR2 YNNKEL (reference sequence). There are 14 residues in the CDR3. With 1 base removed from V and 5 bases from J, the gap between germline ends came to 10 bases. Written as DNA, the CDR3 is TGTGCCAGCAGCCAAGTTCTAGGCGGAGATACGCAGTATTTT. This gives the protein CASSQVLGGDTQYF.

The table lists this clonotype with many counts. The chain recombines TRBV12-3 or TRBV12-4 with TRBJ2-7, with a tentative D call TRBD2 (5 bases). This CDR3 has 12 amino acids. The V gene lost 6 bases and the J gene lost 11 bases, with 17 bases spanning the gap. DNA for the CDR3: TGTGCCAGCAGGACCACCTACGAGAGGGAGTACTTC. Protein: CASRTTYEREYF.

This clonotype appeared many times. The V gene is TRBV5-1, the J gene TRBJ1-2; the match to TRBD1 covers 8 bases. CDR3 length: 16 residues. Germline lookup yields CDR1 SGHRS and CDR2 YFSETQ. V trimming: 4 bases; J trimming: 3 bases; junction bases outside the gene matches: 11. Here the CDR3 reads CASSPSPGGVDYGYTF. For the CDR3, the DNA is TGCGCCAGCAGCCCAAGCCCAGGGGGCGTCGACTATGGCTACACCTTC. The whole variable domain, filled in from reference TRBV5-1 and TRBJ1-2, reads KAGVTQTPRYLIKTRGQQVTLSCSPISGHRSVSWYQQTPGQGLQFLFEYFSETQRNKGNFPGRFSGRQFSNSRSEMNVSTLELGDSALYLCASSPSPGGVDYGYTFGSGTRLTVV.

This clonotype was observed many times. This chain connects TRBV12-3 or TRBV12-4 to TRBJ1-2; D perhaps matches TRBD1 (5 bases). V was cut by 6 bases and J by 6 bases, with 17 bases left in between. The CDR3 covers 14 residues. This CDR3 is CASRARVKFDGYTF. The CDR3, as DNA: TGTGCCAGCAGAGCCAGGGTGAAGTTTGATGGCTACACCTTC.

This clonotype was found a few times. The rearrangement joins TRBV28 to TRBJ2-5; D unresolved. CDR3 length: 17 residues. Trimming pared 4 bases from V and 3 bases from J, leaving 21 bases between. Germline V gives CDR1 MDHEN, CDR2 SYDVKM. The chain's CDR3 is CASSSHHGLREEETQYF. The CDR3 nucleotides read TGTGCCAGCAGTTCACATCACGGCCTGAGAGAAGAAGAGACCCAGTACTTC.

The chain is built from TRBV5-1 and TRBJ1-1, with D possibly matching TRBD1 (5 bases). Germline V gene lookup returns CDR1 SGHRS and CDR2 YFSETQ. The V and J ends lost 1 base and 4 bases respectively, with 14 bases between them. The CDR3 extends over 15 amino acids. The CDR3, as DNA: TGCGCCAGCAGCTTGACTGAAGGGGTTGCCACTGAAGCTTTCTTT. This encodes CASSLTEGVATEAFF.